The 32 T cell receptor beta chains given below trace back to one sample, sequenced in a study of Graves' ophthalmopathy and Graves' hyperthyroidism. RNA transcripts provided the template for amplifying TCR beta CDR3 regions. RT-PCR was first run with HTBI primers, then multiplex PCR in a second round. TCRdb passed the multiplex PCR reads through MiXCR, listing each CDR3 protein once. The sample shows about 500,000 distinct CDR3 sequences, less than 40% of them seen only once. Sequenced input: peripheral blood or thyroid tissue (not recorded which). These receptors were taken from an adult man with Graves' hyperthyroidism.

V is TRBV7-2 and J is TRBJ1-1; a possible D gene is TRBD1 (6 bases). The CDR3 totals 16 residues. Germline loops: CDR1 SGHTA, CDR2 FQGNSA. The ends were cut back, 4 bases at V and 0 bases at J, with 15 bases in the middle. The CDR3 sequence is CASSSGWEGVNTEAFF. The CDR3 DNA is TGTGCCAGCAGCTCCGGGTGGGAGGGGGTGAACACTGAAGCTTTCTTT.

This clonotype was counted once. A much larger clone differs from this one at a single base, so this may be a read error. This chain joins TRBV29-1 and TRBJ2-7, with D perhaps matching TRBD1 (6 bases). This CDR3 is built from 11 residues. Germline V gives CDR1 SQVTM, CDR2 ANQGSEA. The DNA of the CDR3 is TGCAGCGTTAGCCAGGGGTATGAGCGGTACTTC. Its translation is CSVSQGYERYF.

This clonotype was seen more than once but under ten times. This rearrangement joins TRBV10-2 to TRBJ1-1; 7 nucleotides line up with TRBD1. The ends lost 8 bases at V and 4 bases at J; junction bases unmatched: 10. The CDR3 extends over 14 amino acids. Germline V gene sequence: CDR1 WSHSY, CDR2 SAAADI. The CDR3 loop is CASRGGAGVTEAFF. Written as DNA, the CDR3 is TGCGCCAGCCGAGGGGGCGCAGGGGTCACTGAAGCTTTCTTT.

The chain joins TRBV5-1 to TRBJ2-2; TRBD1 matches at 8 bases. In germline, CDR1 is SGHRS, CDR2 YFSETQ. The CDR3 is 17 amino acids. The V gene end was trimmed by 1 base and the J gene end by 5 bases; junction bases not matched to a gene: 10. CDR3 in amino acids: CASSLTFFTGGTGELFF. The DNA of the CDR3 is TGCGCCAGCAGCTTGACATTCTTTACAGGGGGGACCGGGGAGCTGTTTTTT.

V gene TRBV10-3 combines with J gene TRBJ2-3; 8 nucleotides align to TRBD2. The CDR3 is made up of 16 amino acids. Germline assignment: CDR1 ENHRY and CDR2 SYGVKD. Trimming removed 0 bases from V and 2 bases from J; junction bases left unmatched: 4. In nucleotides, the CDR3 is TGTGCCATCAGTGAGTCGCGAGCGGGGGACACAGATACGCAGTATTTT. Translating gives CAISESRAGDTDTQYF.

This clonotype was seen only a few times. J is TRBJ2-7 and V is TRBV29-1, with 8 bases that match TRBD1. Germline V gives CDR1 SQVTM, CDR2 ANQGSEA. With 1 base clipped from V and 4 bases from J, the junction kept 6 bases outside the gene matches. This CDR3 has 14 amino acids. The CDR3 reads CSVEVGTGGYEQYF. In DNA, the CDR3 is TGCAGCGTTGAAGTGGGAACAGGGGGGTACGAGCAGTACTTC.

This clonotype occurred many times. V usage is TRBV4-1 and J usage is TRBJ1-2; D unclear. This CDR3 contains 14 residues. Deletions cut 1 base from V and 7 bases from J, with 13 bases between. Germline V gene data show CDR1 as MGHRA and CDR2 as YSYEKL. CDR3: CASSQGPEIGGYTF. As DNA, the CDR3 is TGCGCCAGCAGCCAAGGGCCTGAGATAGGTGGCTACACCTTC.

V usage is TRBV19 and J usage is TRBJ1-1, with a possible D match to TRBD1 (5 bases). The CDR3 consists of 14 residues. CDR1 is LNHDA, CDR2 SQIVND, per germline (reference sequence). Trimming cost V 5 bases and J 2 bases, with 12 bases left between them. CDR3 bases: TGTGCCAGTAGTGTTGGCAGGGCAAACACTGAAGCTTTCTTT. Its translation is CASSVGRANTEAFF.

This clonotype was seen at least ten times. CDR3 residues: CASSLSGQGVYGYTF. The CDR3 DNA reads TGTGCCAGCAGTTTATCCGGACAGGGAGTCTATGGCTACACCTTC. This chain joins TRBV12-3 or TRBV12-4 and TRBJ1-2; 8 nucleotides agree with TRBD1. There are 15 residues in the CDR3. V was pared by 2 bases and J by 4 bases, with 6 bases of the junction left unmatched.

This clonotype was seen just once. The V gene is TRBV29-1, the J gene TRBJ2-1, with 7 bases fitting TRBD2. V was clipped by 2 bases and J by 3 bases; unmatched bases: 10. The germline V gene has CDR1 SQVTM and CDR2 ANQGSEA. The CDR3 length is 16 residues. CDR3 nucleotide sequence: TGCAGCGTTGAACTAGCGGTCGTAATGAGCTACAATGAGCAGTTCTTC. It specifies CSVELAVVMSYNEQFF.

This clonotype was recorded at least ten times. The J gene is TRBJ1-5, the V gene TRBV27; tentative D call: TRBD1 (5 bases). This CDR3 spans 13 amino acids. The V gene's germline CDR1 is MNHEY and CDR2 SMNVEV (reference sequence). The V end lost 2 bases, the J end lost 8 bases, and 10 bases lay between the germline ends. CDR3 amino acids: CASSLTGLEPQHF. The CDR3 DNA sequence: TGTGCCAGCAGTTTAACAGGTCTCGAGCCCCAGCATTTT.

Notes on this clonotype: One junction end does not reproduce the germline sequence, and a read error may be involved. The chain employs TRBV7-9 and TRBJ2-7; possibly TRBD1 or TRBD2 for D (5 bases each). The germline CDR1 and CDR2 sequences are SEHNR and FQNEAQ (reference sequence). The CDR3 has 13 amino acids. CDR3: CASCLDEGYEQYF. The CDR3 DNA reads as TGTGCCAGCTGCTTAGACGAGGGGTACGAGCAGTACTTC. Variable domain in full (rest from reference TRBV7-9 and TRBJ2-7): DTGVSQNPRHKITKRGQNVTFRCDPISEHNRLYWYRQTLGQGPEFLTYFQNEAQLEKSRLLSDRFSAERPKGSFSTLEIQRTEQGDSAMYLCASCLDEGYEQYFGPGTRLTVT.

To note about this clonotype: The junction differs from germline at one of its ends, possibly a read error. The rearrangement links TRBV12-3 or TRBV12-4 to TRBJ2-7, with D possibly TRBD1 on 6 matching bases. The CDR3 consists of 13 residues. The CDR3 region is CAISFGQNYEQHF. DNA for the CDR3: TGTGCCATCAGTTTTGGACAGAACTACGAGCAGCACTTC.

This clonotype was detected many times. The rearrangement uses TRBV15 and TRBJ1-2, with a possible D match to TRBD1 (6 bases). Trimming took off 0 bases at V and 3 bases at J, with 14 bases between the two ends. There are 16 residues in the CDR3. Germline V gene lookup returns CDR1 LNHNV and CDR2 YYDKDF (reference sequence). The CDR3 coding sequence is TGTGCCACCAGCAGAGATCTGGACAGAAATTACTATGGCTACACCTTC. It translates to CATSRDLDRNYYGYTF.

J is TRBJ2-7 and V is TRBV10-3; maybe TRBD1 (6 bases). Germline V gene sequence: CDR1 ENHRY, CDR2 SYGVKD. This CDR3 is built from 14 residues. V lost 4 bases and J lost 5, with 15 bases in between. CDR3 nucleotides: TGTGCCATCAGTGGGTTTGGACAGCACCACGAGCAGTACTTC. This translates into CAISGFGQHHEQYF.

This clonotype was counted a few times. CDR3 region: CASSLARNEQFF. CDR3 in DNA: TGTGCCAGCAGTTTAGCGCGGAATGAGCAGTTCTTC. The J gene is TRBJ2-1, the V gene TRBV12-3 or TRBV12-4; D unclear. V lost 0 bases and J 7 bases, leaving 4 bases between the germline ends. There are 12 residues in the CDR3.

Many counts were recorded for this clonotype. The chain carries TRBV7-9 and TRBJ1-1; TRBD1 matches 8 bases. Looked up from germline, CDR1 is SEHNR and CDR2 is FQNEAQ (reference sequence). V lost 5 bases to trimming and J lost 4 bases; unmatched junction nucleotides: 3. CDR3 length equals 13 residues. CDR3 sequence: CASSQTGATEAFF. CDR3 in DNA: TGTGCCAGCAGCCAGACAGGGGCCACTGAAGCTTTCTTT.

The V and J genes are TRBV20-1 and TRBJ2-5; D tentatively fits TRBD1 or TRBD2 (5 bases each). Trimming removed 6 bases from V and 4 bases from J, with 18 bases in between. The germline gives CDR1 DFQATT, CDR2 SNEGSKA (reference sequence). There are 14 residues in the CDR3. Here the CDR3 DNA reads TGCAGTGCCAAGACAGCGGTATCACGAGAGACCCAGTACTTC. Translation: CSAKTAVSRETQYF.

The CDR3 region is CSAVRGLAGEETQYF. The DNA of the CDR3 is TGCAGTGCTGTCCGTGGACTAGCGGGCGAGGAGACCCAGTACTTC. The chain links TRBV20-1 to TRBJ2-5, with 11 bases matching TRBD2. Germline trimming cut 5 bases from V and 5 bases from J; bases unmatched to any gene: 10. CDR3 length: 15 amino acids. The germline V gene encodes CDR1 DFQATT and CDR2 SNEGSKA (reference sequence).

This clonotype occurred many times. CDR3 nucleotide sequence: TGTGCCAGCAGTGAATCGGGCCAGGAGACCCAGTACTTC. This sequence encodes CASSESGQETQYF. The gene calls are TRBV2 and TRBJ2-5; no definite D call. The V end was cut by 2 bases, the J end by 5 bases, with 9 bases between. In germline, CDR1 is SNHLY, CDR2 FYNNEI. The CDR3 extends over 13 amino acids.

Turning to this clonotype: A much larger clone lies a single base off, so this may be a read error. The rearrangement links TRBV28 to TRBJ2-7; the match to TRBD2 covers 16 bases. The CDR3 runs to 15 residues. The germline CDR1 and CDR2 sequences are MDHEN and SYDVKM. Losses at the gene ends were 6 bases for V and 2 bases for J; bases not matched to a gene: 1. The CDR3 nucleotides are TGTGCCAGCAGAGGGACTAGCGGGGGGGCCTACGAGCAGTACTTC. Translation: CASRGTSGGAYEQYF. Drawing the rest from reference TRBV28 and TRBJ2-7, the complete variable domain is DVKVTQSSRYLVKRTGEKVFLECVQDMDHENMFWYRQDPGLGLRLIYFSYDVKMKEKGDIPEGYSVSREKKERFSLILESASTNQTSMYLCASRGTSGGAYEQYFGPGTRLTVT.

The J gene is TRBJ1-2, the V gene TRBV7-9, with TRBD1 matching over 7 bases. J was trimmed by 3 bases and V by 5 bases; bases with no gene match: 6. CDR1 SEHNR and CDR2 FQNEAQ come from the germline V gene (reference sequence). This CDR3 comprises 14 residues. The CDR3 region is CASSPPGTDYGYTF. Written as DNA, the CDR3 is TGTGCCAGCAGCCCTCCAGGGACAGACTATGGCTACACCTTC.

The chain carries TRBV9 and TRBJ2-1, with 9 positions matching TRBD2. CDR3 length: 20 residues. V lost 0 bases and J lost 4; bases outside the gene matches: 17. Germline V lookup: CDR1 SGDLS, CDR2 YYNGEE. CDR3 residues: CASSVDRLAGDPNRYNEQFF. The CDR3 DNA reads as TGTGCCAGCAGCGTAGACAGATTAGCGGGGGACCCAAATCGTTACAATGAGCAGTTCTTC.

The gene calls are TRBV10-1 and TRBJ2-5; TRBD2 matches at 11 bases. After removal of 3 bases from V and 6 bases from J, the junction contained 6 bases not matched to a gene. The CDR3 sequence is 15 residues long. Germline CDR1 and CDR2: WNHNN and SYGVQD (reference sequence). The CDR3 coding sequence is TGCGCCAGCAGTGATGTTAGCGGGGGGGCCCAGACCCAGTACTTC. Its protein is CASSDVSGGAQTQYF.

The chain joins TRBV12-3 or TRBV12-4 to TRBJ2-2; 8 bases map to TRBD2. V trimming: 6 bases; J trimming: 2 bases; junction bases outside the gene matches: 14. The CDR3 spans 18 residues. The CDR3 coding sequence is TGTGCCAGCAGGTTCGAGGTTGGCGGGGGGACCAACACCGGGGAGCTGTTTTTT. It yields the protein CASRFEVGGGTNTGELFF.

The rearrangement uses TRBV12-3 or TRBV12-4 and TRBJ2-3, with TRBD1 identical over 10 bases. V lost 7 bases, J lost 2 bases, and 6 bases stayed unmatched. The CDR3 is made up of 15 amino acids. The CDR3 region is CASKLTGGYTDTQYF. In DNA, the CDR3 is TGTGCCAGCAAACTGACAGGGGGCTACACAGATACGCAGTATTTT.

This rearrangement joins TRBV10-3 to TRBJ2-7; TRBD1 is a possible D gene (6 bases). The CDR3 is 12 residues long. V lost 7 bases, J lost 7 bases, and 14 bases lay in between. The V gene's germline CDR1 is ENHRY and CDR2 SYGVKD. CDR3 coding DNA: TGTGCCATCAAAGAGGGAAGGGGGGAGCAGTACTTC. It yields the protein CAIKEGRGEQYF.

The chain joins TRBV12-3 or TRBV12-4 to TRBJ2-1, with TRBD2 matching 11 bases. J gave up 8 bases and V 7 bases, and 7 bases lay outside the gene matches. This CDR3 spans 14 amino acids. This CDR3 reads CASTLTSGEDEQFF. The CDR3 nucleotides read TGTGCCAGCACCCTGACTAGCGGGGAGGATGAGCAGTTCTTC.

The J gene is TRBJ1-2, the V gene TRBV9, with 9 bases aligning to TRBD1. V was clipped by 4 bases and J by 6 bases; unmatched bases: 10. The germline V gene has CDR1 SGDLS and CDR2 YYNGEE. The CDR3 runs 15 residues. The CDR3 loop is CASSPERTGGNGYTF. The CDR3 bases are TGTGCCAGCAGCCCGGAGAGAACAGGGGGCAATGGCTACACCTTC.

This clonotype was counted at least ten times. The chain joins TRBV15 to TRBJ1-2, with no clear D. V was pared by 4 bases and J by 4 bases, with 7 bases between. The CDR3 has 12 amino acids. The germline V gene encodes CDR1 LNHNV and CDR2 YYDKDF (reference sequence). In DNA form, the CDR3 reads TGTGCCACCAGCACGGGAATCTATGGCTACACCTTC. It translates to CATSTGIYGYTF.

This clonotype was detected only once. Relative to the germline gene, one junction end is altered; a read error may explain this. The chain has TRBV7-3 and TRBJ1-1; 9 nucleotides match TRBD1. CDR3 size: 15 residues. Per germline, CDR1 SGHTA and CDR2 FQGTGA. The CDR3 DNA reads TGCGCCAGCAGCCACCTCCGGGACAGGGATAATGAAGCTTTCTTT. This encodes CASSHLRDRDNEAFF. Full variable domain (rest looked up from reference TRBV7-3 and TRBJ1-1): GAGVSQTPSNKVTEKGKYVELRCDPISGHTALYWYRQSLGQGPEFLIYFQGTGAADDSGLPNDRFFAVRPEGSVSTLKIQRTERGDSAVYLCASSHLRDRDNEAFFGQGTRLTVV.

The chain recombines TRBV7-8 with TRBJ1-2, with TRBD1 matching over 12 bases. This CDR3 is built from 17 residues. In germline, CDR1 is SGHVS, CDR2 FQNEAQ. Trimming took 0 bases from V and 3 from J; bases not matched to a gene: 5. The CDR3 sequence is CASSLAGTGGSYYGYTF. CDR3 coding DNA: TGTGCCAGCAGCTTAGCGGGGACAGGGGGCTCGTACTATGGCTACACCTTC.